These 4 T cell receptor beta chains came from one sample sequenced in a study of T cells in Graves' hyperthyroidism and ophthalmopathy (dated by TCRdb to between 2017 and 2020). Libraries were made using multiplex PCR. TCRdb names Illumina HiSeq 2000 as the instrument used. The TCR beta CDR3 regions were amplified from RNA transcripts. The TCR CDR3 was subjected to a first round of RT-PCR using the HTBI primer set and the Qiagen OneStep RT-PCR kit. TCRdb redid the processing of the public reads, applying fastp at Q25 and MiXCR, and retained in-frame beta chains. Each CDR3 protein appears once, grouped with its most common genes and DNA. For this sample the table gives some 370,000 distinct CDR3 sequences, of which roughly a sixth were detected only once. In total, the top ten clones hold around a third of the sample. Material: blood. Every receptor here comes from a woman under 40 with Graves' hyperthyroidism that later progressed to Graves' ophthalmopathy.

This clonotype was observed a few times. The chain couples TRBV9 to TRBJ2-7, with D possibly being TRBD2 (5 bases). V lost 3 bases and J 5 bases, leaving 21 bases between the germline ends. Looked up from germline, CDR1 is SGDLS and CDR2 is YYNGEE. The length of the CDR3 is 16 residues. CDR3 coding DNA: TGTGCCAGCAGCGCCCATCCCGAGTCGAGGGTCAACGAGCAGTACTTC. Translating gives CASSAHPESRVNEQYF.

This clonotype was recorded many times. This chain uses TRBV7-8 with TRBJ1-1; D not resolved. CDR1 is SGHVS, CDR2 FQNEAQ, per germline. This CDR3 contains 14 residues. V was cut by 5 bases and J by 10 bases, with 20 bases left in between. Here the CDR3 DNA reads TGTGCCAGCAGCCTCCGAGTGGGGTCGGTGACAGCTTTCTTT. This encodes CASSLRVGSVTAFF.

There are many counts of this clonotype. The J gene is TRBJ1-5, the V gene TRBV27, with TRBD1 as a possible D gene (6 bases). The CDR3 is made up of 16 amino acids. Deletions cut 5 bases from V and 3 bases from J, with 17 bases between. In germline, CDR1 is MNHEY, CDR2 SMNVEV (reference sequence). The CDR3 region is CASSPTTQGHNQPQHF. The DNA of the CDR3 is TGTGCCAGCAGTCCGACGACACAGGGACACAATCAGCCCCAGCATTTT.

This clonotype was seen only a few times. The chain is built from TRBV19 and TRBJ1-1; unclear D gene. V shed 2 bases and J shed 7 bases, with 14 bases lying between them. The CDR3 is 14 residues long. Germline lookup yields CDR1 LNHDA and CDR2 SQIVND (reference sequence). Here the CDR3 DNA reads TGTGCCAGTAGTATAAGGTCCCGGCCCTATGAAGCTTTCTTT. Its protein product is CASSIRSRPYEAFF. Drawing the rest from reference TRBV19 and TRBJ1-1, the complete variable domain is DGGITQSPKYLFRKEGQNVTLSCEQNLNHDAMYWYRQDPGQGLRLIYYSQIVNDFQKGDIAEGYSVSREKKESFPLTVTSAQKNPTAFYLCASSIRSRPYEAFFGQGTRLTVV.